The T cell receptor (beta chain) under discussion was sequenced for a study of siplizumab effects on memory and regulatory T cells. Overall study findings and caveats: Alloreactive sequences from unstimulated CD4+ memory cells fell significantly with siplizumab. The alloresponse seemed to draw substantially on naive T cells, which appeared more diverse than memory cells.

Comments on this clone: Its matching antigen is unknown.

TCRdb keeps only in-frame clones here, not all; method: immunoSEQ multiplex PCR. The sample records about 100,000 clones, about 90% being singletons. This CDR3 contains 16 residues. Trimming stripped 7 bases from V and 1 base from J, with 17 bases between. The germline gives CDR1 SQVTM, CDR2 ANQGSEA. The chain employs TRBV29-1 and TRBJ2-6; a possible D gene is TRBD1 (6 bases). Sequenced input: CD4+ T cells sorted from blood. This TCR was sampled from a human donor in good health. The DNA of the CDR3 is TGCAGCGCCATGGGGGCAGGGGTGTCTGGGGCCAACGTCCTGACTTTC. The encoded protein is CSAMGAGVSGANVLTF.